This T cell receptor beta chain appears in the sequencing data of a study of blood T cell repertoires in COVID-19. Study-level information: Acute-phase and convalescent COVID-19 samples originated in the United States, Italy and Spain.

Assay: immunoSEQ multiplex PCR; the TCRdb copy retains only in-frame clones and omits some. The repertoire includes about 270,000 clones, over 80% of them detected once, and 4.1% sits in the top ten. The receptor was isolated from a woman younger than 45 with acute COVID-19. Sequencing was performed on PBMCs or T cells enriched from blood (not recorded which).

This CDR3 reads CASSGLAGVHEQFF. The CDR3 DNA is TGTGCCAGCTCGGGGCTAGCGGGAGTTCATGAGCAGTTCTTC. This rearrangement joins TRBV18 to TRBJ2-1, with TRBD2 matching 10 bases. Germline values: CDR1 KGHSH, CDR2 LQKENI. Losses at the gene ends were 6 bases for V and 8 bases for J; bases not matched to a gene: 7. This CDR3 comprises 14 residues.